A selection of T cell receptor beta chains follows, all from one sample in a study of blood T cell repertoires in COVID-19. The method was immunoSEQ multiplex PCR; TCRdb's version includes in-frame clones alone and lacks a portion of them. This sample has under 250,000 clones, with 86% found just once. The specimen was peripheral blood. Receptors originate from a woman of 80 years or more with COVID-19, enrolled during active disease. Both conserved end residues are part of each CDR3. D genes are given only for firm matches. The size entry is marked missing in some rows and otherwise reads once, few, many or a size class.

TRBJ1-5,-,TRBV6-2/TRBV6-3,-,TGTGCCAGCAGTTCCACAGGGAGAATGCCCCAGCATTTT,CASSSTGRMPQHF
TRBJ2-7,-,TRBV2,-,TGTGCCAGCAGCGCTTGGACAAACTACGAGCAGTACTTC,CASSAWTNYEQYF
TRBJ2-5,-,TRBV6-2/TRBV6-3,-,TGTGCCAGCAGTATGACCGGGACAACGGAAGAGACCCAGTACTTC,CASSMTGTTEETQYF
TRBJ2-7,-,TRBV19,-,TGTGCCAGTAGTTCTCCGGGACACAGCTACGAGCAGTACTTC,CASSSPGHSYEQYF
TRBJ2-6,-,TRBV4-1,-,TGCGCCAGCAGCCAAGACAGTCCCGGGGAAGTGGCTGGGGCCAACGTCCTGACTTTC,CASSQDSPGEVAGANVLTF
TRBJ2-6,-,TRBV18,TRBD1,TGTGCCAGCTCTCTCCCCGGACAGGCGAGCTCTGGGGCCAACGTCCTGACTTTC,CASSLPGQASSGANVLTF
TRBJ1-1,few,TRBV2,TRBD1,TGTGCCAGCAGGTTCGACAGGGCCGACACTGAAGCTTTCTTT,CASRFDRADTEAFF
TRBJ2-5,-,TRBV19,TRBD2,TGTGCCAGCAGAGCGGGGGAGACCCAGTACTTC,CASRAGETQYF
TRBJ1-1,-,TRBV24-1,-,TGTGCCACCAGTGAATCAGGGTACGGAACTGAAGCTTTCTTT,CATSESGYGTEAFF
TRBJ1-4,-,TRBV6-5,TRBD1,TGTGCCAGCAGACCCCGGGACAGCAAAAATGAAAAACTGTTTTTT,CASRPRDSKNEKLFF
TRBJ2-5,-,TRBV28,TRBD1,TGTGCCAGCAGCCCTAAACAGGGGACAGAGACCCAGTACTTC,CASSPKQGTETQYF
TRBJ1-2,-,TRBV29-1,-,TGCAGCGTAACCAGGGATATCGATGGCTACACCTTC,CSVTRDIDGYTF
TRBJ1-1,-,TRBV9,-,TGTGCCAGCAGCTCCCAGGGCCGGGTGAACACTGAAGCTTTCTTT,CASSSQGRVNTEAFF
TRBJ1-4,-,TRBV6-5,-,TGTGCCAGCACCAGACTTGCAACTAATGAAAAACTGTTTTTT,CASTRLATNEKLFF
TRBJ1-4,once,TRBV3-1/TRBV3-2,-,TGTGCCAGCAGCCAAGATTCCAGTAGGGGTGAAAAACTGTTTTTT,CASSQDSSRGEKLFF
TRBJ1-3,-,TRBV27,TRBD1,TGTGCCAGCAGTTTTTCTGACAGGGCCGGTGGAAACACCATATATTTT,CASSFSDRAGGNTIYF
TRBJ1-5,few,TRBV27,TRBD1,TGTGCCAGCAGTTCACTCGGGACAGTTAATCAGCCCCAGCATTTT,CASSSLGTVNQPQHF
TRBJ1-5,-,TRBV19,-,TGTGCCAGTAGTATAATTCAGAGCAATCAGCCCCAGCATTTT,CASSIIQSNQPQHF
TRBJ2-3,-,TRBV7-6,-,TGTGCCAGCAGCGCTGGGCTATCTAGCGTGGATACGCAGTATTTT,CASSAGLSSVDTQYF
TRBJ1-6,-,TRBV27,TRBD1,TGTGCCAGCAGTTTCTGGGACAGGGGGCTTTCCTATAATTCACCCCTCCACTTT,CASSFWDRGLSYNSPLHF
TRBJ2-5,-,TRBV7-3,TRBD2,TGTGCCAGCAGCTTAAGTAGGCTAGCGGGTGAAGAGACCCAGTACTTC,CASSLSRLAGEETQYF
TRBJ1-1,-,TRBV2,TRBD1,TGTGCCAGCAGGGGACAGGGGGAAGGGTTAGATGAAGCTTTCTTT,CASRGQGEGLDEAFF
TRBJ2-5,-,TRBV18,-,TGTGCCAGCTCACCAGCAGGGTTCGAGACCCAGTACTTC,CASSPAGFETQYF
TRBJ2-1,-,TRBV25-1,TRBD2,TGTGCCAGCACTACTAGCGGGGGGGCACGTGAGCAGTTCTTC,CASTTSGGAREQFF
TRBJ1-2,-,TRBV6-5,-,TGTGCCAGCAGTAAGGGGTCTAACTATGGCTACACCTTC,CASSKGSNYGYTF